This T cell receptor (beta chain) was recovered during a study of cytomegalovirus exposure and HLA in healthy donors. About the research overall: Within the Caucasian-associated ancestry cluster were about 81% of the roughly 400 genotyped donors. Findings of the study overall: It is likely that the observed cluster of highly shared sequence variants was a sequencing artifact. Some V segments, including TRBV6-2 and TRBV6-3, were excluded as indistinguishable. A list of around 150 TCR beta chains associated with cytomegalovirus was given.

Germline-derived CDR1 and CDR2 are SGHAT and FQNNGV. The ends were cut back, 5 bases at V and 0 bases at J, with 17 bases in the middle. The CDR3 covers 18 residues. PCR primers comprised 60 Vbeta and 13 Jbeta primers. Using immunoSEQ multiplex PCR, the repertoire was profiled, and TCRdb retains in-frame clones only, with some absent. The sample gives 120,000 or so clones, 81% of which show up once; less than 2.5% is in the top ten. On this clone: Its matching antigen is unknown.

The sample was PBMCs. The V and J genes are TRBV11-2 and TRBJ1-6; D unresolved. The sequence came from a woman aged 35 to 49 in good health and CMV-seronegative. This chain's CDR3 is CASSPTGNAVSYNSPLHF. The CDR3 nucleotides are TGTGCCAGCAGCCCCACCGGGAATGCCGTCTCCTATAATTCACCCCTCCACTTT.